What follows is one T cell receptor (beta chain) and its context. This clone appeared a single time. This receptor's antigen is unknown. No base-level quality is on record; no much larger clone is a single base apart. This specimen comes from a study of blood T cell repertoires in COVID-19 (dated by TCRdb to 2018 to 2020). Background for the entire study: Samples covering the acute and convalescent phases of COVID-19 were provided by collaborators in the United States, Italy and Spain. The samples were drawn from two sources: the first 160 participants of the ongoing ImmuneRACE study, and about 1,300 subjects contributed by 6 global collaborators. The material from the prospective study consisted of cDNA or gDNA derived from T cells, B-cell-depleted T cells, or PBMCs. The repertoires were released in a freely available public database meant as a resource for research on the immune response to SARS-CoV-2. Sample metadata almost always included a de-identified subject ID, COVID-19 status, age in years and sex. Where available, HLA class I and class II types were taken from metadata supplied by the sample provider and were not determined by assay-based typing. Subjects who had been exposed to COVID-19, were actively infected with it, or had recovered from it provided the deeply sampled blood TCRbeta repertoires that made up the dataset. Overall results and qualifications from the work: How much clinical and demographic metadata was included differed by source and by participant, and the metadata was provided uncurated.

The CDR3 contains 14 residues, cysteine and phenylalanine counted. Just CDR3 DNA is preserved here, 42 bases in frame from base 1. The germline V gene (reference sequence) yields GTSNPN for CDR1 and SVGIG for CDR2. V and J are truncated by 3 bases and 10 bases respectively, leaving an intervening sequence of 18 bases. TCRbeta CDR3 regions were amplified from genomic DNA using the immunoSEQ Assay, a bias-controlled multiplex PCR. In the source study's methods: Within the assay, amplification of reference gene primers was used to estimate how many nucleated cells each sample contained. To quantify the absolute abundance of each unique TCRbeta CDR3 rearrangement, sequence reads were collapsed and filtered. For each sample, productive Simpson clonality was calculated by taking the square root of Simpson's diversity index across productive rearrangements. The table comes from immuneACCESS by way of TCRdb, which keeps in-frame sequences with V and J called. Part of the clones is missing from these tables; in studies checked, under half for an unresolved V gene and the rest for unknown reasons. Clone size and the V and J calls come from that table; the DNA yielded D and trimming. Here the sample has around 200,000 clones; around nine tenths occur a single time. The ten largest clones capture approximately 6.2% of the sample.

Samples from volunteer blood donors who had recovered from COVID-19 were contributed by a second Seattle source. The collaborating institutions used their own protocols to collect whole blood in K2EDTA tubes. For TCRbeta analysis, collaborators shipped samples in one of three forms: frozen whole blood, isolated PBMCs, or DNA extracted from either of those sample types. The source is a man in his sixties who had recovered from COVID-19. The chain links TRBV30 with TRBJ1-4; the D segment could be TRBD1, given 6 matching bases. Sequencing input: peripheral blood. Here is the DNA: TGTGCCTGGAGCCTCCCGGGACACTTTGGAAAACTGTTTTTT. Its translation is CAWSLPGHFGKLFF.